The present T cell receptor beta chain was sequenced within a study of blood T cell repertoires in COVID-19. Study details: Sites in the United States, Italy and Spain provided acute and convalescent COVID-19 samples. The cDNA or gDNA used as material had been derived from T cells, B-cell-depleted T cells, or PBMCs.

This clone was seen once. Under the authors' procedure: It was from reference gene primer amplification that nucleated cell counts were estimated. Clones were read by immunoSEQ multiplex PCR, and TCRdb kept only the in-frame ones, dropping some. V and J calls and clone size are given by that table; D and trimming were obtained from the DNA. Of some 99,000 clones in the sample, about 87% were seen once. This CDR3 is built from 16 residues. Germline V gene lookup returns CDR1 LNHDA and CDR2 SQIVND (reference sequence). The ends lost 4 bases at V and 8 bases at J; junction bases unmatched: 7. This clonotype was obtained from a human donor in a cohort sampled during active COVID-19. The sequencing input was peripheral blood. The chain uses TRBV19 and TRBJ2-1; the match to TRBD2 covers 14 bases. CDR3 sequence (DNA): TGTGCCAGTAGTACCCGACTAGCGGGAGGGAGGGATGAGCAGTTCTTC. Protein product: CASSTRLAGGRDEQFF.